This is a list of T cell receptor beta chains from one sample in a study of cytomegalovirus exposure and HLA in healthy donors. Measured with immunoSEQ multiplex PCR; TCRdb has only the in-frame clones, and not every one. The repertoire holds approximately 98,000 clones, with about 85% as singletons. Input material: PBMCs. The receptors shown here come from a young woman in good health and CMV-seronegative. The CDR3 runs from the conserved cysteine through the conserved F or W. D genes are given only for firm matches. Rows give clone size only sometimes, using once, few, many, or a class for an expanded clone.

cdr3_nt,cdr3_aa,clone_size,j_call,d_call,cdr3_length,v_call
TGTGCCAGCAGTTGGGGGGACTGGACGAACACTGAAGCTTTCTTT,CASSWGDWTNTEAFF,.,TRBJ1-1,.,15,TRBV28
TGTGCCAGCTCACCACCTGGGCCCTCCAACACTGAAGCTTTCTTT,CASSPPGPSNTEAFF,.,TRBJ1-1,.,15,TRBV18
TGTGCCAGCAGCACCAGCGGGGGGGGAAACTACAATGAGCAGTTCTTC,CASSTSGGGNYNEQFF,.,TRBJ2-1,TRBD2,16,TRBV7-2
TGCGCCAGCAGCCCCCCGAAAACTATTGGGAACACTGAAGCTTTCTTT,CASSPPKTIGNTEAFF,.,TRBJ1-1,.,16,TRBV5-1
TGTGCCAGCAGTTCGTATGGGGGGACTGAAGCTTTCTTT,CASSSYGGTEAFF,.,TRBJ1-1,.,13,TRBV27
TGCGCCAGCAGCTTGGAGAGGGCCGGGGGAACTGAAGCTTTCTTT,CASSLERAGGTEAFF,.,TRBJ1-1,.,15,TRBV5-1
TGTGCCAGCAGCTTCTACGATGAGCAGTTCTTC,CASSFYDEQFF,.,TRBJ2-1,.,11,TRBV5-6
TGTGCCAGCAGTCTAGACGGGGTTAGGGATTCACCCCTCCACTTT,CASSLDGVRDSPLHF,.,TRBJ1-6,.,15,TRBV7-8
TGTGCCAGCAGCGGGGGGGTGGGGAACTATGGCTACACCTTC,CASSGGVGNYGYTF,.,TRBJ1-2,.,14,TRBV4-2
TGTGCCAGCAGCGAGGGGGACAGCTACCAAGAGACCCAGTACTTC,CASSEGDSYQETQYF,.,TRBJ2-5,TRBD1,15,TRBV9
TGTGCCAGCAGCAACCCCCGGGACAAGAACTACGAGCAGTACTTC,CASSNPRDKNYEQYF,.,TRBJ2-7,.,15,TRBV7-6
TGTGCCAGCAGCCAAGGACAGGCCAGGGGCACTGAAGCTTTCTTT,CASSQGQARGTEAFF,.,TRBJ1-1,TRBD1,15,TRBV7-2
TGTGCCAGCAGCTTAGGGACTAGCGGTGCCGGGGGTGGGCAGTTCTTC,CASSLGTSGAGGGQFF,few,TRBJ2-1,TRBD2,16,TRBV7-3
TGTGCCTGGAGTGCTCTCGACAGGGGTATTAATCAGCCCCAGCATTTT,CAWSALDRGINQPQHF,.,TRBJ1-5,TRBD1,16,TRBV30
TGCAGCGTTGAAGGGGGAGAGATCACAGATACGCAGTATTTT,CSVEGGEITDTQYF,.,TRBJ2-3,.,14,TRBV29-1
TGTGCCAGCAGCTTCGACTCGGGAGTCGAGACCCAGTACTTC,CASSFDSGVETQYF,.,TRBJ2-5,.,14,TRBV5-6
TGCGCCAGCAGCTTGGATCCTGTTGACAGGGGTCCCTACGAGCAGTACTTC,CASSLDPVDRGPYEQYF,.,TRBJ2-7,TRBD1,17,TRBV5-1
TGTGCCAGCAGCGTAGTTGCAGGGAGGGAGCAGTACTTC,CASSVVAGREQYF,.,TRBJ2-7,.,13,TRBV9
TGTGCCTGGAGTGTTGAACGGGTCCGGGGGAGCAATCAGCCCCAGCATTTT,CAWSVERVRGSNQPQHF,.,TRBJ1-5,.,17,TRBV30
TGTGCCAGCACCACTTCCGGGACAGGAAGCGAGCAGTACTTC,CASTTSGTGSEQYF,.,TRBJ2-7,TRBD1,14,TRBV27
TGTGCCAGCAGCTTAAACCCAGGGGTGCAGACCCAGTACTTC,CASSLNPGVQTQYF,once,TRBJ2-5,.,14,TRBV7-7
TGTGCCACCAGCAGAGATACGAGCGGGGAGCTCCCATCCACAGATACGCAGTATTTT,CATSRDTSGELPSTDTQYF,.,TRBJ2-3,TRBD2,19,TRBV15
TGTGCCAGCAGCCCCCAGTCCGGGACTCCAACAGAGCAGTACTTC,CASSPQSGTPTEQYF,.,TRBJ2-7,.,15,TRBV7-9
TGTGCCAGCAGCTTCGGGAGGTCAACTAATGAAAAACTGTTTTTT,CASSFGRSTNEKLFF,once,TRBJ1-4,.,15,TRBV5-8
TGTGCCAGCACCGGGGGGCCGAGAAATGAGCAGTTCTTC,CASTGGPRNEQFF,.,TRBJ2-1,.,13,TRBV9
TGTGCCAGCAGCCCGAGGACAGGGGGGGTCTACGAGCAGTACTTC,CASSPRTGGVYEQYF,.,TRBJ2-7,TRBD1,15,TRBV9
TGCGCCAGCAGCACTCTGGGGGGGGCATCTAACTATGGCTACACCTTC,CASSTLGGASNYGYTF,.,TRBJ1-2,.,16,TRBV5-1